Listed here are 24 T cell receptor beta chains from one sample, sequenced in a study of T-cell reconstitution after alpha-beta-depleted transplantation in children. General study results and limits: T-cell counts and diversity were attributed mostly to newly produced T cells one year after transplant.

Their antigens remain unidentified. Preparation of the TCRbeta library involved a method that used unique molecular identifiers. A single record per CDR3 protein comes from TCRdb applying MiXCR to the PCR reads. The repertoire includes 330,000 or so distinct CDR3 sequences, 7.5% to 9% of them detected once, and about 9.3% sits in the top ten. Sequenced here: peripheral blood, sampled 360 days after TCRalphabeta/CD19-depleted stem cell transplant. The receptors shown here come from a female patient aged 2-10 years who had a stem cell transplant for Fanconi anemia, so the T cells may come from the graft donor.

This clonotype was observed many times. The chain couples TRBV7-9 to TRBJ1-2; 8 nucleotides agree with TRBD1. The CDR3 totals 14 residues. The germline gives CDR1 SEHNR, CDR2 FQNEAQ (reference sequence). Losses at the gene ends were 6 bases for V and 4 bases for J; bases not matched to a gene: 7. The CDR3, as DNA: TGTGCCAGCAGACCCGGACAGGGAGGCTATGGCTACACCTTC. Encoded protein: CASRPGQGGYGYTF.

Comments on this clonotype: At one boundary the junction diverges from the germline segment, which might be a read error. The CDR3 region is CANSVPPGETQYF. The CDR3 nucleotides read TGTGCCAACAGTGTACCTCCTGGGGAGACCCAGTACTTC. The chain uses TRBV24-1 and TRBJ2-5; D is uncertain. This CDR3 has 13 residues. Germline CDR1 reads KGHDR; CDR2 reads SFDVKD.

This clonotype was found many times. The chain recombines TRBV5-1 with TRBJ2-7; 10 positions match TRBD2. J was trimmed by 1 base and V by 0 bases; bases with no gene match: 10. Germline CDR1 is SGHRS and CDR2 is YFSETQ. The CDR3 has 18 amino acids. The CDR3 loop is CASSLVGSGRYSSYEQYF. The CDR3 DNA reads as TGCGCCAGCAGCTTGGTTGGTAGCGGGAGGTATTCTTCCTACGAGCAGTACTTC.

The gene calls are TRBV6-2 or TRBV6-3 and TRBJ2-3, with TRBD2 matching over 10 bases. The CDR3 is 16 amino acids. J gave up 9 bases and V 6 bases, and 15 bases lay outside the gene matches. CDR1 is MNHEY and CDR2 is SVGEGT in the germline V gene. CDR3 bases: TGTGCCAGCAGATGGGTTAGCGGGGGGAAAGGGGGGACGCAGTATTTT. The encoded protein is CASRWVSGGKGGTQYF.

The sample holds many counts of this clonotype. V is TRBV4-2 and J is TRBJ2-1, with TRBD2 identical over 13 bases. This CDR3 is built from 17 residues. The V and J ends lost 1 base and 1 base, in that order; junction bases with no gene match: 1. CDR1 is LGHNA, CDR2 YNFKEQ, per germline. The CDR3 DNA follows: TGTGCCAGCAGCCAAGGGACTAGCGGGGGTTCCTACAATGAGCAGTTCTTC. Its translation is CASSQGTSGGSYNEQFF.

This clonotype was seen ten or more times. The V and J genes are TRBV6-2 or TRBV6-3 and TRBJ2-4; D may be TRBD1 or TRBD2 (5 bases each). Trimming removed 7 bases at V and 8 bases at J, with 18 bases between. The CDR3 is 14 amino acids. In germline, CDR1 is MNHEY, CDR2 SVGEGT. In DNA, the CDR3 is TGTGCCAGCACCCTAAGGAGGCAGGGCGACATTCAGTACTTC. It codes for CASTLRRQGDIQYF.

This clonotype appeared many times. The V gene is TRBV4-2, the J gene TRBJ1-1; D is ambiguous. The CDR3 loop spans 14 amino acids. Between the trimmed V and J ends, which lost 2 bases and 1 base, there was a span of 8 bases. Germline CDR1 reads LGHNA; CDR2 reads YNFKEQ. The CDR3 DNA follows: TGTGCCAGCAGCCAAAACGAGGAGAACACTGAAGCTTTCTTT. This codes for CASSQNEENTEAFF.

The V gene is TRBV6-2 or TRBV6-3, the J gene TRBJ2-5; D is ambiguous. V was clipped by 1 base and J by 4 bases, with 7 bases between them. Germline loops: CDR1 MNHEY, CDR2 SVGEGT. This CDR3 comprises 13 residues. The CDR3: CASSYWHGETQYF. The CDR3 nucleotides are TGTGCCAGCAGTTACTGGCACGGAGAGACCCAGTACTTC.

This clonotype was detected many times. The DNA of the CDR3 is TGCGCCAGCAGCTTGGACGGGAGAGGGACCGGGGAGCTGTTTTTT. Encoded protein: CASSLDGRGTGELFF. This chain joins TRBV5-1 and TRBJ2-2, with D possibly matching TRBD2 (6 bases). This CDR3 has 15 residues. Trimming pared 0 bases from V and 5 bases from J, leaving 11 bases between. Germline V gene sequence: CDR1 SGHRS, CDR2 YFSETQ. Supplemented by reference TRBV5-1 and TRBJ2-2, the full variable domain reads KAGVTQTPRYLIKTRGQQVTLSCSPISGHRSVSWYQQTPGQGLQFLFEYFSETQRNKGNFPGRFSGRQFSNSRSEMNVSTLELGDSALYLCASSLDGRGTGELFFGEGSRLTVL.

V is TRBV30 and J is TRBJ2-4; D is undetermined. The CDR3 totals 14 residues. Between the trimmed V and J ends, which lost 4 bases and 0 bases, there was a span of 10 bases. CDR1 and CDR2 (germline): GTSNPN, SVGIG (reference sequence). The CDR3 loop is CAWIGSLAKNIQYF. The DNA of the CDR3 is TGTGCCTGGATCGGGTCGCTAGCCAAAAACATTCAGTACTTC.

The sample holds many counts of this clonotype. The chain links TRBV4-3 to TRBJ1-2; 9 positions match TRBD1. The V and J ends lost 1 base and 8 bases, in that order; junction bases with no gene match: 14. This CDR3 is 17 amino acids long. Germline CDR1 and CDR2: LGHNA and YSLEER. CDR3: CASSQGFGTGLVQGYTF. In DNA form, the CDR3 reads TGCGCCAGCAGCCAAGGTTTCGGGACAGGGTTAGTGCAGGGCTACACCTTC.

This clonotype was seen at least ten times. The chain is built from TRBV7-2 and TRBJ2-7; 10 positions match TRBD2. CDR3 length equals 15 residues. The germline CDR1 and CDR2 sequences are SGHTA and FQGNSA. V was clipped by 5 bases and J by 2 bases; unmatched bases: 6. CDR3 in DNA: TGTGCCAGCAGCAAACGACTAGCGGGCACCTACGAGCAGTACTTC. It yields the protein CASSKRLAGTYEQYF. Full variable domain (remainder filled in from reference TRBV7-2 and TRBJ2-7): GAGVSQSPSNKVTEKGKDVELRCDPISGHTALYWYRQSLGQGLEFLIYFQGNSAPDKSGLPSDRFSAERTGGSVSTLTIQRTQQEDSAVYLCASSKRLAGTYEQYFGPGTRLTVT.

In its sample, this clonotype was seen a few times. This chain uses TRBV4-2 with TRBJ1-2; D not resolved. Germline assignment: CDR1 LGHNA and CDR2 YNFKEQ. The CDR3 spans 14 residues. The V gene lost 1 base and the J gene lost 4 bases, with 10 bases spanning the gap. The CDR3 DNA follows: TGTGCCAGCAGCCAAGGAACCGCTCCCTATGGCTACACCTTC. It encodes CASSQGTAPYGYTF.

This clonotype was recorded at least ten times. V and J are TRBV6-5 and TRBJ2-1, with TRBD2 as a possible D gene (6 bases). V was pared by 0 bases and J by 0 bases, with 9 bases between. CDR1 and CDR2 from the germline V gene are MNHEY and SVGAGI. This CDR3 region has 16 residues. CDR3 sequence: CASSYSAGFSYNEQFF. CDR3 DNA sequence: TGTGCCAGCAGTTACTCGGCGGGGTTCTCCTACAATGAGCAGTTCTTC.

This clonotype was detected only a few times. The V gene is TRBV27, the J gene TRBJ2-7, with D uncertain. The germline gives CDR1 MNHEY, CDR2 SMNVEV (reference sequence). The CDR3 covers 13 residues. Trimming took off 5 bases at V and 3 bases at J, with 11 bases between the two ends. CDR3 amino acids: CASSASPYYEQYF. As DNA, the CDR3 is TGTGCCAGCAGTGCGAGCCCCTACTACGAGCAGTACTTC.

This clonotype came up many times. This sequence joins TRBV28 and TRBJ2-1; D not certain. Germline CDR1 is MDHEN and CDR2 is SYDVKM. V gave up 5 bases and J gave up 9 bases, with 14 bases separating them. This CDR3 spans 13 amino acids. The CDR3 loop reads CASSEVAPGEQFF. DNA of the CDR3: TGTGCCAGCAGTGAAGTGGCGCCTGGTGAGCAGTTCTTC.

The chain has TRBV9 and TRBJ2-2; TRBD2 matches 8 bases. The CDR3 loop spans 14 amino acids. Germline CDR1 SGDLS, CDR2 YYNGEE. The V and J ends lost 4 bases and 7 bases, in that order; junction bases with no gene match: 6. Written as DNA, the CDR3 is TGTGCCAGCAGCTTCCAAACTAGCGGCGGGGAGCTGTTTTTT. Encoded protein: CASSFQTSGGELFF.

This clonotype appeared a few times. The DNA of the CDR3 is TGTGCCAGCAGCCACAGCGTTGGACTACAGTACCTAAGTGAAAAACTGTTTTTT. The encoded protein is CASSHSVGLQYLSEKLFF. V usage is TRBV4-2 and J usage is TRBJ1-4; the D is unclear. Germline V gives CDR1 LGHNA, CDR2 YNFKEQ. There are 18 residues in the CDR3. V was trimmed by 3 bases and J by 7 bases, leaving 24 bases between them.

This clonotype was detected many times. The V call is TRBV5-1, the J call TRBJ2-5; 7 bases fit TRBD2. The germline V gene encodes CDR1 SGHRS and CDR2 YFSETQ. CDR3 length: 14 residues. Losses at the gene ends were 9 bases for V and 5 bases for J; bases not matched to a gene: 13. CDR3 sequence: CATSRRESLETQYF. The CDR3, as DNA: TGCGCCACCTCTAGGCGGGAGTCGCTGGAGACCCAGTACTTC. The full variable domain, completed using reference TRBV5-1 and TRBJ2-5, is KAGVTQTPRYLIKTRGQQVTLSCSPISGHRSVSWYQQTPGQGLQFLFEYFSETQRNKGNFPGRFSGRQFSNSRSEMNVSTLELGDSALYLCATSRRESLETQYFGPGTRLLVL.

This clonotype was seen a handful of times. An end of the junction differs from the germline gene, which may be a read error. The chain couples TRBV18 to TRBJ1-2; 7 bases fit TRBD1. Germline V gene sequence: CDR1 KGHSH, CDR2 LQKENI. This CDR3 region has 13 residues. In DNA form, the CDR3 reads TGTGCCAGCTCCCCACAGGGGTGGCATGGCTACACCTTC. As protein: CASSPQGWHGYTF. The full variable domain, in which reference TRBV18 and TRBJ1-2 provide the parts outside the CDR3, is NAGVMQNPRHLVRRRGQEARLRCSPMKGHSHVYWYRQLPEEGLKFMVYLQKENIIDESGMPKERFSAEFPKEGPSILRIQQVVRGDSAAYFCASSPQGWHGYTFGSGTRLTVV.

The rearrangement links TRBV6-2 or TRBV6-3 to TRBJ2-3; D is perhaps TRBD1 or TRBD2 (6 bases each). Germline-derived CDR1 and CDR2 are MNHEY and SVGEGT. The CDR3 length is 13 residues. Between the trimmed V and J ends, which lost 7 bases and 4 bases, there was a span of 12 bases. The CDR3 bases are TGTGCCAGCAAACCGGGGGCTTCAGATACGCAGTATTTT. Its translation is CASKPGASDTQYF.

This clonotype was counted between two and nine times. This rearrangement joins TRBV11-2 to TRBJ2-1; tentative D call: TRBD1 (6 bases). The CDR3 has 16 amino acids. The V gene's germline CDR1 is SGHAT and CDR2 FQNNGV. V was trimmed by 0 bases and J by 4 bases, leaving 13 bases between them. The CDR3 loop is CASSLDSGTPYNEQFF. CDR3 DNA: TGTGCCAGCAGCTTAGATTCCGGGACACCATACAATGAGCAGTTCTTC.

As concerns this clonotype: Just one base apart from a much larger clone, this may be a read error. J is TRBJ2-3 and V is TRBV2; possible D gene TRBD2, 7 bases. CDR1 is SNHLY and CDR2 is FYNNEI in the germline V gene. CDR3 length equals 19 residues. As DNA, the CDR3 is TGTGCCTGCAGTTTTAGAGGGGGGGCCACGTTTTCTAGCACAGATACGCAGTATTTT. It encodes CACSFRGGATFSSTDTQYF.

This clonotype was recorded at least ten times. The chain's CDR3 is CASSRTAANRLNTEAFF. The CDR3 bases are TGTGCCAGCAGCCGAACAGCCGCAAATCGGCTTAACACTGAAGCTTTCTTT. V gene TRBV12-3 or TRBV12-4 combines with J gene TRBJ1-1; no reliable D call. The CDR3 consists of 17 residues. Trimming left V 6 bases short and J 2 bases short, with 22 bases between.